These 22 T cell receptor beta chains originate from one sample sequenced in a study of T cells in tuberculosis. Assay used: immunoSEQ multiplex PCR; TCRdb lists only in-frame clones, some missing. The data hold about 33,000 clones, with 85% to 95% observed a single time. Sequencing was done on a sample of PBMCs. Source of these receptors: a donor aged 5 to 30 with latent tuberculosis or without tuberculosis infection. Some clones in this sample may be carry-over from other donors' samples.

This chain connects TRBV7-2 to TRBJ1-6; 8 bases are shared with TRBD1. Germline assignment: CDR1 SGHTA and CDR2 FQGNSA. The V and J ends lost 1 base and 9 bases, in that order; junction bases with no gene match: 8. This CDR3 has 16 amino acids. CDR3 DNA: TGTGCCAGCAGCTTAGAGGGGGGACAGGCTGGTTCACCCCTCCACTTT. This gives the protein CASSLEGGQAGSPLHF.

The chain has TRBV28 and TRBJ1-1, with a weak D call TRBD1 (5 bases). V was clipped by 3 bases and J by 0 bases, with 17 bases between them. This CDR3 is 17 amino acids long. Looked up from germline, CDR1 is MDHEN and CDR2 is SYDVKM. CDR3 protein: CASSFWVDRSMNTEAFF. The CDR3 DNA follows: TGTGCCAGCAGTTTTTGGGTTGACAGATCCATGAACACTGAAGCTTTCTTT.

This chain links TRBV15 with TRBJ2-7; possible D gene TRBD2, 5 bases. Trimming took off 3 bases at V and 3 bases at J, with 9 bases between the two ends. CDR3 size: 13 residues. Germline-derived CDR1 and CDR2 are LNHNV and YYDKDF (reference sequence). CDR3 nucleotides: TGTGCCACCAGCAGGGGAGACAACTACGAGCAGTACTTC. This encodes CATSRGDNYEQYF. The full variable domain, in which reference TRBV15 and TRBJ2-7 provide the parts outside the CDR3, is DAMVIQNPRYQVTQFGKPVTLSCSQTLNHNVMYWYQQKSSQAPKLLFHYYDKDFNNEADTPDNFQSRRPNTSFCFLDIRSPGLGDTAMYLCATSRGDNYEQYFGPGTRLTVT.

This rearrangement joins TRBV7-8 to TRBJ2-3; tentative D call: TRBD1 (6 bases). The CDR3 runs to 15 residues. Germline V gene lookup returns CDR1 SGHVS and CDR2 FQNEAQ. Trimming pared 1 base from V and 0 bases from J, leaving 8 bases between. The CDR3 is CASSLVGHSTDTQYF. The CDR3 DNA reads TGTGCCAGCAGCTTAGTGGGACACAGCACAGATACGCAGTATTTT.

A single count supports this clone. DNA for the CDR3: TGTGCCAGCAGCTACCTCGACAGACACTACGAGCAGTACTTC. This encodes CASSYLDRHYEQYF. The rearrangement links TRBV5-6 to TRBJ2-7; possible D gene TRBD1, 5 bases. V was cut by 3 bases and J by 3 bases, with 13 bases left in between. Germline assignment: CDR1 SGHDT and CDR2 YYEEEE. The CDR3 spans 14 residues.

The chain links TRBV9 to TRBJ2-3, with 10 positions matching TRBD2. The CDR3 loop spans 15 amino acids. With V trimmed by 6 bases and J by 4 bases, 8 bases remained unmatched. CDR1 is SGDLS, CDR2 YYNGEE, per germline. In DNA form, the CDR3 reads TGTGCCAGCACCCCTCTAGCGGGGGCCTCAGATACGCAGTATTTT. Amino acid sequence: CASTPLAGASDTQYF.

This chain connects TRBV5-1 to TRBJ2-7; TRBD2 matches 7 bases. The trim removed 4 bases at V and 4 bases at J, leaving 14 bases unmatched. The CDR3 has 16 amino acids. The germline CDR1 and CDR2 sequences are SGHRS and YFSETQ. CDR3 in DNA: TGCGCCAGCAGCCCCAGCGGGACCCGCGGAATATACGAGCAGTACTTC. This sequence encodes CASSPSGTRGIYEQYF.

Notes on this clone: Within the sample, other DNA sequences also encode this same CDR3. The chain uses TRBV9 and TRBJ2-2; D is ambiguous. The V gene lost 0 bases and the J gene lost 6 bases, with 3 bases spanning the gap. In germline, CDR1 is SGDLS, CDR2 YYNGEE. The CDR3 has 12 residues. The CDR3 DNA is TGTGCCAGCAGCGTAGACTCCGGGGAGCTGTTTTTT. Translating it yields CASSVDSGELFF.

This clone was picked up a small number of times. The gene calls are TRBV5-1 and TRBJ2-7; 11 bases map to TRBD2. The V segment lost 0 bases and the J segment 6 bases; nucleotides outside the gene matches: 5. The CDR3 spans 15 residues. Germline values: CDR1 SGHRS, CDR2 YFSETQ. The CDR3: CASSLVAGGLPEQYF. The CDR3 DNA reads TGCGCCAGCAGCTTGGTAGCGGGGGGGCTCCCCGAGCAGTACTTC.

The chain joins TRBV2 to TRBJ1-5, with D perhaps matching TRBD1 (6 bases). From germline, CDR1 is SNHLY and CDR2 FYNNEI. V shed 10 bases and J shed 1 base, with 11 bases lying between them. The CDR3 sequence is 13 residues long. CDR3 sequence: CATGTQSNQPQHF. CDR3 nucleotide sequence: TGTGCCACAGGGACACAGAGCAATCAGCCCCAGCATTTT.

The rearrangement joins TRBV6-5 to TRBJ2-1, with 9 bases that match TRBD2. Germline V gene lookup returns CDR1 MNHEY and CDR2 SVGAGI. V shed 6 bases and J 1 base; nucleotides not matched to a gene: 4. This CDR3 is built from 15 residues. CDR3 sequence: CASRGGRESYNEQFF. For the CDR3, the DNA is TGTGCCAGCAGAGGCGGGAGGGAATCCTACAATGAGCAGTTCTTC.

The chain uses TRBV5-4 and TRBJ2-7; TRBD1 is a possible D gene (7 bases). Trimming pared 2 bases from V and 3 bases from J, leaving 15 bases between. CDR1 and CDR2 from the germline V gene are SGHNT and YYREEE (reference sequence). The CDR3 loop spans 15 amino acids. CDR3 in DNA: TGTGCCAGCAGCTTCGTGACAGGGACTGTCTACGAGCAGTACTTC. Its translation: CASSFVTGTVYEQYF.

The chain has TRBV5-1 and TRBJ2-7, with 9 bases aligning to TRBD1. CDR1 SGHRS and CDR2 YFSETQ come from the germline V gene. CDR3 length equals 15 residues. The ends lost 5 bases at V and 3 bases at J; junction bases unmatched: 9. The CDR3 reads CASRPGQGQGYEQYF. The CDR3 DNA is TGCGCCAGCAGACCTGGACAGGGACAGGGCTACGAGCAGTACTTC. Complete variable domain (other parts from reference TRBV5-1 and TRBJ2-7): KAGVTQTPRYLIKTRGQQVTLSCSPISGHRSVSWYQQTPGQGLQFLFEYFSETQRNKGNFPGRFSGRQFSNSRSEMNVSTLELGDSALYLCASRPGQGQGYEQYFGPGTRLTVT.

The chain carries TRBV11-2 and TRBJ1-4; maybe TRBD1 (6 bases). Trimming removed 6 bases from V and 4 bases from J, with 15 bases in between. This CDR3 comprises 15 residues. Germline V lookup: CDR1 SGHAT, CDR2 FQNNGV. In DNA, the CDR3 is TGTGCCAGCAGGACCACAGGGCGACTTAATGAAAAACTGTTTTTT. Translation gives CASRTTGRLNEKLFF.

The J gene is TRBJ2-3, the V gene TRBV30, with 8 bases that match TRBD2. Germline V gives CDR1 GTSNPN, CDR2 SVGIG (reference sequence). V trimming: 2 bases; J trimming: 9 bases; junction bases outside the gene matches: 10. This CDR3 region has 14 residues. The CDR3 DNA sequence: TGTGCCTGGAGTCGTAGCGGGGAGGAGGGGACGCAGTATTTT. Translated, it gives CAWSRSGEEGTQYF.

J is TRBJ1-2 and V is TRBV18, with 8 bases that match TRBD1. The germline gives CDR1 KGHSH, CDR2 LQKENI. The CDR3 contains 14 residues. V lost 4 bases and J lost 1; bases outside the gene matches: 2. CDR3 residues: CASSLGQGNYGYTF. CDR3 bases: TGTGCCAGCTCACTTGGACAGGGTAACTATGGCTACACCTTC.

Here the CDR3 DNA reads TGTGCCAGCAGTGCGGGAAGAGGAGCTTTCTTT. The encoded protein is CASSAGRGAFF. The gene calls are TRBV27 and TRBJ1-1, with D uncertain. Between the trimmed V and J ends, which lost 5 bases and 10 bases, there was a span of 11 bases. Germline V gene lookup returns CDR1 MNHEY and CDR2 SMNVEV (reference sequence). This CDR3 is 11 amino acids long.

This sequence joins TRBV28 and TRBJ2-3; 10 bases line up with TRBD2. V was clipped by 2 bases and J by 3 bases; unmatched bases: 5. This CDR3 contains 16 residues. Germline lookup yields CDR1 MDHEN and CDR2 SYDVKM. The CDR3 protein is CASSLGLAGVTDTQYF. The CDR3 DNA reads TGTGCCAGCAGTTTAGGTCTAGCGGGAGTGACAGATACGCAGTATTTT.

The chain carries TRBV5-1 and TRBJ2-4; TRBD2 might be the D (7 bases). This CDR3 is built from 14 residues. Between the trimmed V and J ends, which lost 3 bases and 7 bases, there was a span of 14 bases. The germline CDR1 and CDR2 sequences are SGHRS and YFSETQ. DNA of the CDR3: TGCGCCAGCAGCTCGGGGGGCTCAGGGAACATTCAGTACTTC. Its protein product is CASSSGGSGNIQYF.

This chain uses TRBV5-6 with TRBJ2-7; 7 bases map to TRBD2. Losses at the gene ends were 4 bases for V and 3 bases for J; bases not matched to a gene: 7. Germline CDR1 is SGHDT and CDR2 is YYEEEE. The CDR3 sequence is 14 residues long. The CDR3 region has the DNA TGTGCCAGCAGCCCGTGGGGGGGGGACTACGAGCAGTACTTC. Translation: CASSPWGGDYEQYF.

This clone was seen only once. J is TRBJ2-1 and V is TRBV5-1; 12 bases match TRBD1. The CDR3 extends over 15 amino acids. Germline V gene data show CDR1 as SGHRS and CDR2 as YFSETQ. The ends lost 6 bases at V and 9 bases at J; junction bases unmatched: 10. CDR3 DNA sequence: TGCGCCAGCATCCTCGGGACAGGGGGCGGGGGTGAGCAGTTCTTC. Translation gives CASILGTGGGGEQFF.

The chain is built from TRBV7-9 and TRBJ1-1; 7 bases agree with TRBD1. The germline gives CDR1 SEHNR, CDR2 FQNEAQ (reference sequence). This CDR3 has 17 residues. V trimming: 3 bases; J trimming: 2 bases; junction bases outside the gene matches: 12. The chain's CDR3 is CASSFPPGQRDNTEAFF. The CDR3, as DNA: TGTGCCAGCAGCTTTCCACCGGGACAGAGGGATAACACTGAAGCTTTCTTT.